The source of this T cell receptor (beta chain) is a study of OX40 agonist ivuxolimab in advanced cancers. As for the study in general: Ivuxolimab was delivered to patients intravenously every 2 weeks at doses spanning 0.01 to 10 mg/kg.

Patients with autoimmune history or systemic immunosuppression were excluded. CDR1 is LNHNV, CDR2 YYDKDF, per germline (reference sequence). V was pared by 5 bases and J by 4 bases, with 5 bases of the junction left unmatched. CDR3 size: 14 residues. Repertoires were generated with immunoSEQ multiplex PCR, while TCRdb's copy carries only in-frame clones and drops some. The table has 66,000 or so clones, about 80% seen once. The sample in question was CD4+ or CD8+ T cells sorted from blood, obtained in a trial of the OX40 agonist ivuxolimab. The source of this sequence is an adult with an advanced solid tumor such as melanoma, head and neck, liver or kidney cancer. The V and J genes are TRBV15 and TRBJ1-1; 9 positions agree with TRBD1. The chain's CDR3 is CATSLRQGGTEAFF. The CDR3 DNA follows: TGTGCCACCAGCTTAAGACAGGGGGGCACTGAAGCTTTCTTT.